This TCR delta chain was retrieved from a study of Vδ1+ human thymocytes. Vdelta1+ thymocyte sorts reached between roughly 96% and 99.6% purity. Worth noting for this clone: What it binds is unknown.

General study findings and limits: Thymic TRG and TRD repertoires appeared highly polyclonal.

RNA was extracted from the cells and then reverse transcribed. CDR3 amplicons came from multiplex PCR with pooled V-gene forward and constant-region reverse primers. TCRdb re-called the multiplex PCR reads via CATT. The top ten clones hold 0.2% to 0.3% of a sample with roughly 76,000 delta-chain clones, approximately 30% of them seen once. J was trimmed by 0 bases and V by 4 bases; bases with no gene match: 17. The germline V gene encodes CDR1 TSWWSYY and CDR2 QGS. This CDR3 is 21 amino acids long. The V and J genes are TRDV1 and TRDJ1, with 13 bases fitting TRDD3. Input material: Vdelta1+ gamma-delta thymocytes from the thymus. As for subset: FACS-sorted CD3+ TCRalphabeta- TCRVdelta1+ TCRVdelta2- thymocytes. The sequence came from a boy under two years old who had congenital heart surgery. CDR3 loop: CALGANSDTTGGYGYTDKLIF. The CDR3 DNA reads as TGTGCTCTTGGGGCTAATTCCGACACCACTGGGGGATACGGGTACACCGATAAACTCATCTTT.